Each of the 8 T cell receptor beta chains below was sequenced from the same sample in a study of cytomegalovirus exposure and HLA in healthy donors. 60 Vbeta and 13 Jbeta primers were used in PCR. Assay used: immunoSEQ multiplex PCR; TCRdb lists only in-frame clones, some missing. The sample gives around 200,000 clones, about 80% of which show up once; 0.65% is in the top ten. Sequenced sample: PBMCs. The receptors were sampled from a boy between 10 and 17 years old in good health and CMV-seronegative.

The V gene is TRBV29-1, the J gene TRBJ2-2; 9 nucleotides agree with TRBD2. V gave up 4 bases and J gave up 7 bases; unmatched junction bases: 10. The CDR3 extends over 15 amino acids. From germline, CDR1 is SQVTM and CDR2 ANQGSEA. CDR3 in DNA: TGCAGCGTTGTTGAGGGCGGGAGGGCCCACGGGGAGCTGTTTTTT. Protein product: CSVVEGGRAHGELFF.

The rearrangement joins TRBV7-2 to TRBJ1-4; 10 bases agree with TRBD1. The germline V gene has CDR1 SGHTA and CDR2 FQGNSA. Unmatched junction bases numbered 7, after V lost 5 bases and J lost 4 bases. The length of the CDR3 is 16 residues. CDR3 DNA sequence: TGTGCCAGCAGCCCGGGACAGGGGCCCTTTAATGAAAAACTGTTTTTT. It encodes CASSPGQGPFNEKLFF.

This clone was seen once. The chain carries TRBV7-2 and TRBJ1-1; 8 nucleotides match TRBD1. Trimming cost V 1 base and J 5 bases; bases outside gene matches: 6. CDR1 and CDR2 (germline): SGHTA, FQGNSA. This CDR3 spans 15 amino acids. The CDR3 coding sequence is TGTGCCAGCAGCTTAGTACAGGGGGGGGGAACTGAAGCTTTCTTT. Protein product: CASSLVQGGGTEAFF.

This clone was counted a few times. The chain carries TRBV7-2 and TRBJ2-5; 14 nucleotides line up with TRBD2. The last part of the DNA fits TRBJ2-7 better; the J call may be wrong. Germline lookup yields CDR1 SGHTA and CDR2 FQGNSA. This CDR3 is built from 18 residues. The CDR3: CASSLIRGLAGEGYEQYF. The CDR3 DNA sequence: TGTGCCAGCAGCTTAATCAGGGGACTAGCGGGAGAAGGCTACGAGCAGTACTTC.

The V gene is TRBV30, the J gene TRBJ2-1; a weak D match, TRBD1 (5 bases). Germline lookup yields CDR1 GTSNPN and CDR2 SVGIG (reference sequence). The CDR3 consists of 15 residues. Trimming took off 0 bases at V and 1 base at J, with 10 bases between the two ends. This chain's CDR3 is CAWSVTDISYNEQFF. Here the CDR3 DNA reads TGTGCCTGGAGTGTCACGGACATTTCCTACAATGAGCAGTTCTTC.

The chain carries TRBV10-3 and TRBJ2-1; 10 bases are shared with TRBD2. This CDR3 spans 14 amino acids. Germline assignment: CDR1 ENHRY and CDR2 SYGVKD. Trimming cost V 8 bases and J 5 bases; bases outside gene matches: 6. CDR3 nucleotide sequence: TGTGCCATCGGAGGGACTAGCGAGAACAATGAGCAGTTCTTC. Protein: CAIGGTSENNEQFF.

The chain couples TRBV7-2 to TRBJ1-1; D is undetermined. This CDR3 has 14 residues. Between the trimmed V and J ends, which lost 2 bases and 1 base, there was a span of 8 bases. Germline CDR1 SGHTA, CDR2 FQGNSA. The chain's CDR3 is CASSLLLRNTEAFF. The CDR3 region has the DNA TGTGCCAGCAGCTTACTCCTGAGGAACACTGAAGCTTTCTTT.

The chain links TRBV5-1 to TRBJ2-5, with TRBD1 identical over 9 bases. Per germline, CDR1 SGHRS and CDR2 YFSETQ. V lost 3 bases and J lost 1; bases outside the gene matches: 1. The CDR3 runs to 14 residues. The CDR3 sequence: CASSWGQGQETQYF. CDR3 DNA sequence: TGCGCCAGCAGCTGGGGACAGGGCCAAGAGACCCAGTACTTC.